This TCR beta chain was identified in a study of shared clonotypes between healthy human individuals. As for the study in general: In total, the donors were a couple of women and a few men aged 18 to 49. CD4 naive cells filled three plates per donor, CD4 memory three, CD8 naive two and CD8 memory one.

V lost 4 bases and J lost 0; bases outside the gene matches: 6. The CDR3 runs 16 residues. Looked up from germline, CDR1 is SQVTM and CDR2 is ANQGSEA. CD4+ cells yielded CD45RA+ naive and CD45RA-negative memory subsets. Clones were sequenced by immunoSEQ multiplex PCR, and TCRdb holds only the in-frame ones, with some missing. This table holds over a million clones, roughly 96% found once. The receptor comes from a man aged 30 to 39 in good health. The J gene is TRBJ2-6, the V gene TRBV29-1, with TRBD1 matching over 7 bases. Sample: naive CD4+ T cells sorted from blood. The subset denotes: CD45RA+ positively selected. The CDR3 sequence: CSVGRQGFSGANVLTF. The CDR3 DNA follows: TGCAGCGTTGGAAGACAGGGATTCTCTGGGGCCAACGTCCTGACTTTC.